This TCR beta chain was documented in a study of T cells in Graves' hyperthyroidism and ophthalmopathy. Each ophthalmopathy patient scored at least 3 on the Clinical Activity Score and at least 4 on NOSPECS grade, with duration under 3 months. Germline values: CDR1 DFQATT, CDR2 SNEGSKA (reference sequence). There are 17 residues in the CDR3. Unmatched junction bases numbered 12, after V lost 0 bases and J lost 6 bases. RNA transcripts provided the source from which TCR beta CDR3 regions were amplified. With the HTBI primer set, the TCR CDR3 went through a first round of RT-PCR. TCRdb independently ran MiXCR on the multiplex PCR reads; one entry per CDR3 protein. The sample holds 250,000 to 300,000 distinct CDR3 sequences; 15% to 20% are singletons and the top ten take under 40%.

The TCR sequence derives from a man over 45 with Graves' ophthalmopathy. This sequence joins TRBV20-1 and TRBJ2-1; 9 nucleotides match TRBD2. The sequenced material came from blood. This CDR3 is CSARDQRTSESGNEQFF. The CDR3 region has the DNA TGCAGTGCTAGAGATCAGAGGACTAGCGAGTCCGGCAATGAGCAGTTCTTC.